This is a list of T cell receptor beta chains from one sample in a study of T cells after yellow fever vaccination. TCRdb independently ran MiXCR on the 5' RACE reads; one entry per CDR3 protein. The sample holds under 300,000 distinct CDR3 sequences, roughly 13% seen once. The sample was CD4+ T cells sorted from PBMCs, taken 45 days after the yellow fever booster vaccination. These TCRs come from a man aged 25-45 years who received the YFV17D yellow fever vaccine. CDR3s include the opening cysteine and the closing phenylalanine or tryptophan. Each record gives: clone size, J gene, V gene, D gene, CDR3 DNA, CDR3 protein. The D gene is left open where the match is weak. Only part of the rows carry a size: once, few, many, or a class if the clone is expanded.

abundance: NA
j_gene: TRBJ2-7
v_gene: TRBV6-1
d_gene: NA
CDR3nt: TGTGCCAGCAGCTTGGCGCCGCGGAGGGAGCAGTACTTC
CDR3aa: CASSLAPRREQYF

abundance: few
j_gene: TRBJ2-1
v_gene: TRBV29-1
d_gene: TRBD2
CDR3nt: TGCAGCCTTTCCGGGACTAGCCCGAGCTCCTACAATGAGCAGTTCTTC
CDR3aa: CSLSGTSPSSYNEQFF

abundance: NA
j_gene: TRBJ2-4
v_gene: TRBV20-1
d_gene: NA
CDR3nt: TGCAGTGCTAGAGATCGAGAGGTTAGGGGAACCAAAAACATTCAGTACTTC
CDR3aa: CSARDREVRGTKNIQYF

abundance: few
j_gene: TRBJ2-7
v_gene: TRBV29-1
d_gene: TRBD2
CDR3nt: TGCAGCGTTGAAGGTACTTTGAGCGGGAGAACGGGCGAGCAGTACTTC
CDR3aa: CSVEGTLSGRTGEQYF

abundance: NA
j_gene: TRBJ1-6
v_gene: TRBV25-1
d_gene: NA
CDR3nt: TGTGCCAGCAACGGAGTCGGCGGGTATAATTCACCCCTCCACTTT
CDR3aa: CASNGVGGYNSPLHF

abundance: once
j_gene: TRBJ2-4
v_gene: TRBV11-2
d_gene: TRBD2
CDR3nt: TGTGCCAGCTGTGGACTAGGAGGAAACATTCAGTACTTC
CDR3aa: CASCGLGGNIQYF

abundance: few
j_gene: TRBJ2-5
v_gene: TRBV28
d_gene: NA
CDR3nt: TGTGCCAGCAGCGTGACAAGCCAAGAGACCCAGTACTTC
CDR3aa: CASSVTSQETQYF

abundance: NA
j_gene: TRBJ1-1
v_gene: TRBV29-1
d_gene: TRBD1
CDR3nt: TGCAGCGCCTGGGACAGCTGGACCACTGAAGCTTTCTTT
CDR3aa: CSAWDSWTTEAFF

abundance: few
j_gene: TRBJ2-2
v_gene: TRBV12-3/TRBV12-4
d_gene: TRBD2
CDR3nt: TGTGCCAGCAGTTTAGTTGGGACGGGAGGGAACACCGGGGAGCTGTTTTTT
CDR3aa: CASSLVGTGGNTGELFF

abundance: many
j_gene: TRBJ2-1
v_gene: TRBV20-1
d_gene: NA
CDR3nt: TGCAGTGCTTTTTCCGACCTTTCAGTTCGGCCGTTCTTC
CDR3aa: CSAFSDLSVRPFF

abundance: NA
j_gene: TRBJ2-3
v_gene: TRBV7-2
d_gene: TRBD2
CDR3nt: TGTGCCAGCAGCTTAGGGACGGCGGGAGGGCCGTATTTT
CDR3aa: CASSLGTAGGPYF

abundance: NA
j_gene: TRBJ2-3
v_gene: TRBV21-1
d_gene: NA
CDR3nt: TGTGCCAGCAGCATCCCGCTCGGGATACTTTTTGATACGCAGTATTTT
CDR3aa: CASSIPLGILFDTQYF

abundance: NA
j_gene: TRBJ2-3
v_gene: TRBV12-3/TRBV12-4
d_gene: NA
CDR3nt: TGTGCCAGCGCCTCAGGTGGGGCAGATACGCAGTATTTT
CDR3aa: CASASGGADTQYF

abundance: few
j_gene: TRBJ2-3
v_gene: TRBV13
d_gene: TRBD1
CDR3nt: TGTGCCAGCAGCCGTCCGGGACAGAGCACAGATACGCAGTATTTT
CDR3aa: CASSRPGQSTDTQYF

abundance: NA
j_gene: TRBJ2-1
v_gene: TRBV20-1
d_gene: NA
CDR3nt: TGCAGTGCGGACCGGGGCCAGCGTGACAATGAGCAGTTCTTC
CDR3aa: CSADRGQRDNEQFF

abundance: NA
j_gene: TRBJ2-1
v_gene: TRBV6-2/TRBV6-3
d_gene: TRBD1
CDR3nt: TGTGCCAGCAGTTACGGGCCGGACAGGGGCGTCCTGCGGAATTACTACAATGAGCAGTTCTTC
CDR3aa: CASSYGPDRGVLRNYYNEQFF

abundance: few
j_gene: TRBJ2-3
v_gene: TRBV10-3
d_gene: NA
CDR3nt: TGTGCCATCAATGGGGGAGTCCCAGATACGCAGTATTTT
CDR3aa: CAINGGVPDTQYF

abundance: NA
j_gene: TRBJ1-1
v_gene: TRBV5-1
d_gene: NA
CDR3nt: TGCGCCAGCAGCTCCCCATTGAACACTGAAGCTTTCTTT
CDR3aa: CASSSPLNTEAFF

abundance: once
j_gene: TRBJ2-1
v_gene: TRBV6-1
d_gene: NA
CDR3nt: TGTGCCAGCAGTGCACGAGCAGCGGGTGGAACAATAAATGAGCAGTTCTTC
CDR3aa: CASSARAAGGTINEQFF

abundance: NA
j_gene: TRBJ1-6
v_gene: TRBV7-9
d_gene: TRBD1
CDR3nt: TGTGCCAGCAGCACGGGACAGGGCCTCCACTTT
CDR3aa: CASSTGQGLHF

abundance: NA
j_gene: TRBJ2-3
v_gene: TRBV3-1
d_gene: TRBD2
CDR3nt: TGTGCCAGCAGCCAAGGACTAGCGGGGCTCAGTGATACGCAGTATTTT
CDR3aa: CASSQGLAGLSDTQYF

abundance: many
j_gene: TRBJ2-5
v_gene: TRBV11-2
d_gene: TRBD2
CDR3nt: TGTGCCAGCAGCTTAGAAGGGAGCGGGAGAGGGGGGTACCAAGAGACCCAGTACTTC
CDR3aa: CASSLEGSGRGGYQETQYF

abundance: NA
j_gene: TRBJ2-1
v_gene: TRBV12-3/TRBV12-4
d_gene: TRBD2
CDR3nt: TGTGCCAGCAGCCGACGGACTAGCGGGAACTCCTACAATGAGCAGTTCTTC
CDR3aa: CASSRRTSGNSYNEQFF

abundance: NA
j_gene: TRBJ1-5
v_gene: TRBV27
d_gene: NA
CDR3nt: TGTGCCAGCAGTTCCATGCTTGGGGGCAATCAGCCCCAGCATTTT
CDR3aa: CASSSMLGGNQPQHF

abundance: NA
j_gene: TRBJ2-2
v_gene: TRBV30
d_gene: NA
CDR3nt: TGTGCCTGGAGCCCCGGCCACTCTAACACCGGGGAGCTGTTTTTT
CDR3aa: CAWSPGHSNTGELFF

abundance: NA
j_gene: TRBJ2-7
v_gene: TRBV4-2
d_gene: NA
CDR3nt: TGTGCCAGCAGCCAAGGAGACCTCTCCTACGAGCAGTACTTC
CDR3aa: CASSQGDLSYEQYF

abundance: NA
j_gene: TRBJ2-7
v_gene: TRBV7-2
d_gene: NA
CDR3nt: TGTGCCAGCAGCTTAGGAGGGAGTAACAACGAGCAGTACTTC
CDR3aa: CASSLGGSNNEQYF

abundance: few
j_gene: TRBJ2-1
v_gene: TRBV5-1
d_gene: TRBD1
CDR3nt: TGCGCCAGCAGCCAGGACAGGGGGCTCAATGAGCAGTTCTTC
CDR3aa: CASSQDRGLNEQFF

abundance: few
j_gene: TRBJ2-7
v_gene: TRBV6-1
d_gene: TRBD2
CDR3nt: TGTGCCAGCAGTAGGGGCGGGAGGGCCTACGAGCAGTACTTC
CDR3aa: CASSRGGRAYEQYF

abundance: many
j_gene: TRBJ2-3
v_gene: TRBV20-1
d_gene: TRBD1
CDR3nt: TGCAGCAGGGGGCGCACAGATACGCAGTATTTT
CDR3aa: CSRGRTDTQYF

abundance: NA
j_gene: TRBJ2-3
v_gene: TRBV7-2
d_gene: TRBD2
CDR3nt: TGTGGCAGCAGCTTAGTTTTTAGCGGGAGTCCGGATACGCAGTATTTT
CDR3aa: CGSSLVFSGSPDTQYF

abundance: few
j_gene: TRBJ2-3
v_gene: TRBV29-1
d_gene: TRBD2
CDR3nt: TGCAGCGTCACTAGCGGGGGTGAGGATACGCAGTATTTT
CDR3aa: CSVTSGGEDTQYF

abundance: many
j_gene: TRBJ2-3
v_gene: TRBV7-2
d_gene: NA
CDR3nt: TGTGCCAGCAGCTTTGACCTTGGTACGCAGTATTTT
CDR3aa: CASSFDLGTQYF

abundance: NA
j_gene: TRBJ2-2
v_gene: TRBV4-2
d_gene: TRBD2
CDR3nt: TGTGCCAGCAGCCAACCTGGGACTAGCGCGACCGGGGAGCTGTTTTTT
CDR3aa: CASSQPGTSATGELFF